The 24 T cell receptor beta chains below come from one sample, sequenced in a study of blood T cell repertoires in COVID-19. Sequencing used immunoSEQ multiplex PCR; TCRdb keeps in-frame clones, though not all of them. Of some 70,000 clones listed, about 90% are singletons. The specimen sequenced was peripheral blood. These receptors originate from a man between 50 and 59 years old with active COVID-19.

The chain has TRBV24-1 and TRBJ2-7; 8 bases line up with TRBD1. Germline CDR1 is KGHDR and CDR2 is SFDVKD. The V and J ends lost 5 bases and 3 bases, in that order; junction bases with no gene match: 5. The CDR3 length is 14 residues. DNA for the CDR3: TGTGCCACCAGTGGAGTGGGGACAGGCTACGAGCAGTACTTC. Protein product: CATSGVGTGYEQYF.

V gene TRBV9 combines with J gene TRBJ1-1, with 9 bases aligning to TRBD1. CDR3 size: 16 residues. The trim removed 0 bases at V and 1 base at J, leaving 4 bases unmatched. Germline values: CDR1 SGDLS, CDR2 YYNGEE. The CDR3 here is CASSVDRQGGNTEAFF. The DNA for the CDR3 is TGTGCCAGCAGCGTAGACAGACAGGGGGGGAACACTGAAGCTTTCTTT.

The V and J genes are TRBV7-2 and TRBJ2-5, with D perhaps matching TRBD2 (5 bases). Germline lookup yields CDR1 SGHTA and CDR2 FQGNSA. CDR3 length: 14 residues. Between the trimmed V and J ends, which lost 5 bases and 4 bases, there was a span of 14 bases. CDR3 coding DNA: TGTGCCAGCAGCCCGGCGGGCAGGTCAGAGACCCAGTACTTC. This translates into CASSPAGRSETQYF.

The genes are TRBV3-1 (or the pseudogene TRBV3-2) and TRBJ1-2; D is uncertain. Looked up from germline, CDR1 is LGHDT and CDR2 is YNNKEL (reference sequence). CDR3 length: 13 amino acids. The V and J ends lost 5 bases and 6 bases respectively, with 13 bases between them. In nucleotides, the CDR3 is TGTGCCAGCAGCGCTCTGGGGAGGGATGGCTACACCTTC. Protein: CASSALGRDGYTF.

The sample holds a few counts of this clone. J is TRBJ2-7 and V is TRBV30; 10 bases line up with TRBD2. Germline V gene sequence: CDR1 GTSNPN, CDR2 SVGIG (reference sequence). The CDR3 contains 16 residues. V lost 4 bases and J lost 4; bases outside the gene matches: 13. The CDR3 sequence: CAWISLTSGKRYEQYF. Here the CDR3 DNA reads TGTGCCTGGATCTCCCTTACTAGCGGGAAAAGATACGAGCAGTACTTC.

As for this clone: The junction differs from germline at one of its ends, possibly a read error. The V gene is TRBV7-7, the J gene TRBJ2-5; TRBD2 agrees at 7 bases. CDR3 size: 15 residues. The germline gives CDR1 SSHAT, CDR2 FNYEAQ (reference sequence). Here the CDR3 reads CASSLGGGAQETQYF. DNA of the CDR3: TGTGCTAGCAGCTTGGGGGGGGGTGCCCAAGAGACCCAGTACTTC.

The chain employs TRBV27 and TRBJ2-7; TRBD1 might be the D (5 bases). Trimming pared 0 bases from V and 7 bases from J, leaving 16 bases between. Germline assignment: CDR1 MNHEY and CDR2 SMNVEV (reference sequence). CDR3 length: 15 amino acids. The CDR3 sequence is CASSLSGAGPREQYF. The CDR3 DNA reads as TGTGCCAGCAGTTTATCGGGCGCAGGGCCTCGAGAGCAGTACTTC.

The chain combines TRBV24-1 with TRBJ1-5; 8 bases are shared with TRBD1. CDR1 and CDR2 from the germline V gene are KGHDR and SFDVKD. J gave up 0 bases and V 4 bases, and 4 bases lay outside the gene matches. This CDR3 spans 16 amino acids. The CDR3 loop is CATSDPTGGSNQPQHF. The CDR3 nucleotides read TGTGCCACCAGTGACCCTACAGGGGGTAGCAATCAGCCCCAGCATTTT.

The J gene is TRBJ2-1, the V gene TRBV2; tentative D call: TRBD2 (6 bases). V was pared by 6 bases and J by 8 bases, with 17 bases between. The CDR3 is 14 residues long. The germline V gene encodes CDR1 SNHLY and CDR2 FYNNEI. Here the CDR3 reads CASREGAPPDEQFF. The CDR3 bases are TGTGCCAGCAGGGAGGGAGCACCTCCAGATGAGCAGTTCTTC.

The chain uses TRBV7-9 and TRBJ2-5; no clear D. The V gene's germline CDR1 is SEHNR and CDR2 FQNEAQ (reference sequence). V dropped 4 bases and J dropped 4 bases, with 7 bases sitting between them. The length of the CDR3 is 12 residues. CDR3 sequence (DNA): TGTGCCAGCAGCTCCCTCCCAGAGACCCAGTACTTC. This translates into CASSSLPETQYF. Looking up the rest from reference TRBV7-9 and TRBJ2-5 gives the full variable domain: DTGVSQNPRHKITKRGQNVTFRCDPISEHNRLYWYRQTLGQGPEFLTYFQNEAQLEKSRLLSDRFSAERPKGSFSTLEIQRTEQGDSAMYLCASSSLPETQYFGPGTRLLVL.

The chain carries TRBV29-1 and TRBJ1-1; weak D call: TRBD1 (5 bases). There are 15 residues in the CDR3. Germline assignment: CDR1 SQVTM and CDR2 ANQGSEA. V was shortened by 4 bases and J by 0 bases, with 15 bases between the two germline ends. Here the CDR3 reads CSVASGWAMNTEAFF. The CDR3 region has the DNA TGCAGCGTTGCATCAGGGTGGGCCATGAACACTGAAGCTTTCTTT.

In DNA, the CDR3 is TGTGCCAGCAGCGTATCAGGGGACAGTGGGCTACAGGGCTACAATGAGCAGTTCTTC. Amino acids: CASSVSGDSGLQGYNEQFF. This chain uses TRBV9 with TRBJ2-1, with 7 bases that match TRBD1. Germline CDR1 SGDLS, CDR2 YYNGEE. V was clipped by 1 base and J by 3 bases; unmatched bases: 16. The CDR3 extends over 19 amino acids.

J is TRBJ1-6 and V is TRBV11-3; 7 bases fit TRBD1. Trimming at V came to 5 bases and at J to 8 bases, leaving 3 bases not matched to a gene. The CDR3 extends over 13 amino acids. Germline assignment: CDR1 SGHNT and CDR2 YENEEA. The DNA for the CDR3 is TGTGCCAGCAGCCGGGACAGTGATTCACCCCTCCACTTT. As protein: CASSRDSDSPLHF.

The chain combines TRBV5-6 with TRBJ2-7, with a weak D call TRBD2 (6 bases). Germline V gene lookup returns CDR1 SGHDT and CDR2 YYEEEE. CDR3 length: 14 amino acids. Deletions cut 1 base from V and 3 bases from J, with 11 bases between. The CDR3 DNA sequence: TGTGCCAGCAGCTTGAGGAGGGCCAACTACGAGCAGTACTTC. Its protein is CASSLRRANYEQYF.

The chain recombines TRBV6-2 or TRBV6-3 with TRBJ2-3, with D possibly matching TRBD1 (5 bases). Germline CDR1 is MNHEY and CDR2 is SVGEGT. The CDR3 is made up of 13 amino acids. V was clipped by 5 bases and J by 6 bases, with 12 bases between them. Here the CDR3 DNA reads TGTGCCAGCAGTATAGACTGGGGCGATACGCAGTATTTT. The encoded protein is CASSIDWGDTQYF.

The rearrangement joins TRBV27 to TRBJ2-5; no reliable D call. Germline V lookup: CDR1 MNHEY, CDR2 SMNVEV (reference sequence). Trimming shortened V by 0 bases and J by 2 bases, and 7 bases separated the two germline ends. CDR3 length equals 14 residues. The CDR3 region is CASSLSSQQETQYF. CDR3 in DNA: TGTGCCAGCAGTTTATCTTCCCAGCAAGAGACCCAGTACTTC.

The V call is TRBV4-3, the J call TRBJ2-7; tentative D call: TRBD2 (6 bases). The germline V gene encodes CDR1 LGHNA and CDR2 YSLEER. The CDR3 consists of 15 residues. V lost 1 base and J lost 4, with 14 bases in between. The CDR3 DNA sequence: TGCGCCAGCAGCCAAGCGGCGGGAAGGGCTTACGAGCAGTACTTC. This codes for CASSQAAGRAYEQYF.

This sequence joins TRBV4-2 and TRBJ2-1; 8 positions match TRBD2. J was trimmed by 8 bases and V by 0 bases; bases with no gene match: 9. CDR1 is LGHNA, CDR2 YNFKEQ, per germline. The CDR3 is made up of 16 amino acids. The CDR3 DNA is TGTGCCAGCAGCCAAGATGGGCAGCGGGAGAGGGATGAGCAGTTCTTC. Translated, it gives CASSQDGQRERDEQFF.

V and J are TRBV19 and TRBJ1-4, with 8 bases matching TRBD1. Germline CDR1 and CDR2: LNHDA and SQIVND (reference sequence). This CDR3 contains 13 residues. The V segment lost 5 bases and the J segment 6 bases; nucleotides outside the gene matches: 2. CDR3 bases: TGTGCCAGTAGTGGGACAGGATATGAAAAACTGTTTTTT. It yields the protein CASSGTGYEKLFF.

The chain links TRBV7-2 to TRBJ2-1, with 10 positions matching TRBD2. CDR1 SGHTA and CDR2 FQGNSA come from the germline V gene. There are 16 residues in the CDR3. V shed 3 bases, J shed 3 bases, and the junction held 5 bases outside the gene matches. The CDR3 region has the DNA TGTGCCAGCAGCTTGGCACTAGCGGGGAACTACAATGAGCAGTTCTTC. Translating gives CASSLALAGNYNEQFF.

The chain employs TRBV19 and TRBJ2-7, with 10 bases fitting TRBD1. Germline CDR1 and CDR2: LNHDA and SQIVND (reference sequence). Losses at the gene ends were 5 bases for V and 0 bases for J; bases not matched to a gene: 10. CDR3 length equals 17 residues. CDR3 loop: CASSAPRGTGDSYEQYF. The CDR3 nucleotides read TGTGCCAGTAGTGCCCCCCGAGGGACAGGGGACTCCTACGAGCAGTACTTC.

CDR3 protein: CASTAAYEQYF. CDR3 nucleotides: TGTGCCAGCACCGCGGCTTACGAGCAGTACTTC. The chain has TRBV11-2 and TRBJ2-7; D remains ambiguous. The germline V gene encodes CDR1 SGHAT and CDR2 FQNNGV. CDR3 size: 11 residues. Trimming shortened V by 7 bases and J by 4 bases, and 8 bases separated the two germline ends.

J is TRBJ1-2 and V is TRBV28, with a possible D match to TRBD1 (5 bases). Germline values: CDR1 MDHEN, CDR2 SYDVKM. The CDR3 is 12 amino acids. V was clipped by 10 bases and J by 0 bases, with 9 bases between them. CDR3 loop: CATSTANYGYTF. The CDR3 nucleotides are TGTGCCACTTCGACAGCTAACTATGGCTACACCTTC.

This chain links TRBV7-2 with TRBJ2-2, with D possibly matching TRBD2 (6 bases). The CDR3 is made up of 15 amino acids. The ends were cut back, 5 bases at V and 5 bases at J, with 15 bases in the middle. CDR1 and CDR2 (germline): SGHTA, FQGNSA. CDR3 coding DNA: TGTGCCAGCAGCAAACTGGGACTCCGAACCGGGGAGCTGTTTTTT. The encoded protein is CASSKLGLRTGELFF.